Listed below are T cell receptor beta chains from one sample, sequenced in a study of CD8 T cells in Susac syndrome. One entry per CDR3 protein results from TCRdb running MiXCR on the immunoSEQ multiplex PCR reads. This table has 160,000 or so distinct CDR3 sequences, just over 90% appearing once. The specimen was CD4+ T cells from PBMCs. The receptors were gathered from a human donor in good health. The CDR3 runs from the conserved cysteine through the conserved F or W. D genes are given only for firm matches. Clone size is given for some rows only: seen once, a few or many times, or a class if the clone is expanded.

CDR3 length: 12
clone size: few
D gene: TRBD1
J gene: TRBJ2-1
V gene: TRBV6-1
CDR3 DNA: TGTGCCAGCAGTGGACAGGGAAATGAGCAGTTCTTC
CDR3 protein: CASSGQGNEQFF

CDR3 length: 15
clone size: few
D gene: TRBD1
J gene: TRBJ2-7
V gene: TRBV5-6
CDR3 DNA: TGTGCCAGCAGCTTGGGATCACAGGGGGTATACGAGCAGTACTTC
CDR3 protein: CASSLGSQGVYEQYF

CDR3 length: 14
clone size: -
D gene: TRBD2
J gene: TRBJ2-1
V gene: TRBV6-2/TRBV6-3
CDR3 DNA: TGTGCCACCCACGGGGGGAGCTCCTACAATGAGCAGTTCTTC
CDR3 protein: CATHGGSSYNEQFF

CDR3 length: 13
clone size: -
D gene: -
J gene: TRBJ1-5
V gene: TRBV30
CDR3 DNA: TGTGCCTGGAGTGGCCAGACTAATCAGCCCCAGCATTTT
CDR3 protein: CAWSGQTNQPQHF

CDR3 length: 15
clone size: -
D gene: TRBD2
J gene: TRBJ2-7
V gene: TRBV18
CDR3 DNA: TGTGCCAGCTCACCACCCTGGGGGGGATCGGGTGAGCAGTACTTC
CDR3 protein: CASSPPWGGSGEQYF

CDR3 length: 15
clone size: -
D gene: -
J gene: TRBJ1-2
V gene: TRBV6-6
CDR3 DNA: TGTGCCAGCAGTGCGGGTACAGGGCTTAATTTTGGCTACACCTTC
CDR3 protein: CASSAGTGLNFGYTF

CDR3 length: 15
clone size: -
D gene: TRBD1
J gene: TRBJ2-7
V gene: TRBV6-5
CDR3 DNA: TGTGCCAGCAGCGGGGGACAGGCGAGCTCCTACGAGCAGTACTTC
CDR3 protein: CASSGGQASSYEQYF

CDR3 length: 11
clone size: -
D gene: -
J gene: TRBJ2-7
V gene: TRBV30
CDR3 DNA: TGTGCCTGCGGCCGTACCTACGAGCAGTACTTC
CDR3 protein: CACGRTYEQYF

CDR3 length: 15
clone size: -
D gene: -
J gene: TRBJ2-5
V gene: TRBV20-1
CDR3 DNA: TGCAGTGCTAGAGAGGGCGGAGGCGACCAAGAGACCCAGTACTTC
CDR3 protein: CSAREGGGDQETQYF

CDR3 length: 14
clone size: -
D gene: -
J gene: TRBJ2-3
V gene: TRBV9
CDR3 DNA: TGTGCCAGCAGCCCCCAGGACAGAACAGATACGCAGTATTTT
CDR3 protein: CASSPQDRTDTQYF

CDR3 length: 14
clone size: -
D gene: -
J gene: TRBJ2-7
V gene: TRBV28
CDR3 DNA: TGTGCCAGCAGTTCCTTGGCGCTGCCTCCCGGGCAGTACTTC
CDR3 protein: CASSSLALPPGQYF

CDR3 length: 15
clone size: -
D gene: -
J gene: TRBJ2-7
V gene: TRBV20-1
CDR3 DNA: TGCAGTGCCTCTGGCGGCACCCTTAGCTCCTACGAGCAGTACTTC
CDR3 protein: CSASGGTLSSYEQYF

CDR3 length: 14
clone size: -
D gene: TRBD1
J gene: TRBJ2-5
V gene: TRBV11-2
CDR3 DNA: TGTGCCAGCAGCCCCCCGACAGGGGTTGAGACCCAGTACTTC
CDR3 protein: CASSPPTGVETQYF

CDR3 length: 15
clone size: once
D gene: -
J gene: TRBJ2-1
V gene: TRBV5-1
CDR3 DNA: TGCGCCAGCAGCCACCGGGACGGCTCCTACAATGAGCAGTTCTTC
CDR3 protein: CASSHRDGSYNEQFF

CDR3 length: 16
clone size: -
D gene: -
J gene: TRBJ1-1
V gene: TRBV29-1
CDR3 DNA: TGCAGCGTTGATCCCCCCCTCCGGGACCCTGACACTGAAGCTTTCTTT
CDR3 protein: CSVDPPLRDPDTEAFF

CDR3 length: 13
clone size: -
D gene: -
J gene: TRBJ1-6
V gene: TRBV6-4
CDR3 DNA: TGTGCCAGCAGGGAGAGGAAATTTTCACCCCTCCACTTT
CDR3 protein: CASRERKFSPLHF

CDR3 length: 15
clone size: -
D gene: TRBD1
J gene: TRBJ2-1
V gene: TRBV7-9
CDR3 DNA: TGTGCCACCGGCTCCGGGACAGGGGTTTACAATGAGCAGTTCTTC
CDR3 protein: CATGSGTGVYNEQFF

CDR3 length: 14
clone size: -
D gene: -
J gene: TRBJ1-1
V gene: TRBV20-1
CDR3 DNA: TGCAGTGCCCTTGCGGCAGCAACGAACACTGAAGCTTTCTTT
CDR3 protein: CSALAAATNTEAFF

CDR3 length: 13
clone size: -
D gene: -
J gene: TRBJ1-5
V gene: TRBV20-1
CDR3 DNA: TGCAGTGCTAGGGGGACACCTAGGCAGCCCCAGCATTTT
CDR3 protein: CSARGTPRQPQHF

CDR3 length: 14
clone size: -
D gene: -
J gene: TRBJ2-5
V gene: TRBV7-9
CDR3 DNA: TGTGCCAGCACGACAGGGGCGGGGGGCGAGACCCAGTACTTC
CDR3 protein: CASTTGAGGETQYF

CDR3 length: 15
clone size: -
D gene: TRBD2
J gene: TRBJ2-2
V gene: TRBV11-2
CDR3 DNA: TGTGCCAGCAGCTTTCTAGCGGGATTGGGCGGGGAGCTGTTTTTT
CDR3 protein: CASSFLAGLGGELFF

CDR3 length: 13
clone size: -
D gene: -
J gene: TRBJ2-5
V gene: TRBV7-9
CDR3 DNA: TGTGCCAGCAGCCAAGCGGGCCAAGAGACCCAGTACTTC
CDR3 protein: CASSQAGQETQYF

CDR3 length: 15
clone size: -
D gene: -
J gene: TRBJ2-5
V gene: TRBV12-5
CDR3 DNA: TGTGCTAGTGGTCTACCCCGAGGGGGTGAACAGACCCAGTACTTC
CDR3 protein: CASGLPRGGEQTQYF

CDR3 length: 16
clone size: -
D gene: TRBD1
J gene: TRBJ2-1
V gene: TRBV7-2
CDR3 DNA: TGTGCCAGCAGCTTTCAACGGACAGGGATTTACAATGAGCAGTTCTTC
CDR3 protein: CASSFQRTGIYNEQFF

CDR3 length: 16
clone size: -
D gene: -
J gene: TRBJ2-7
V gene: TRBV4-3
CDR3 DNA: TGCGCCAGCAGCCAAGAGGGCAGGGGGGCTTTAGGGGAGCAGTACTTC
CDR3 protein: CASSQEGRGALGEQYF

CDR3 length: 14
clone size: -
D gene: TRBD2
J gene: TRBJ2-1
V gene: TRBV20-1
CDR3 DNA: TGCAGTGCTAGTCCGGGAGGAAGGACGAATGAGCAGTTCTTC
CDR3 protein: CSASPGGRTNEQFF

CDR3 length: 13
clone size: -
D gene: -
J gene: TRBJ1-1
V gene: TRBV29-1
CDR3 DNA: TGCAGCGTTAGTGAGGGGTATGACACTGAAGCTTTCTTT
CDR3 protein: CSVSEGYDTEAFF

CDR3 length: 13
clone size: -
D gene: -
J gene: TRBJ2-1
V gene: TRBV5-6
CDR3 DNA: TGTGCCAGCATCTTTGGGGTCAACAATGAGCAGTTCTTC
CDR3 protein: CASIFGVNNEQFF

CDR3 length: 16
clone size: -
D gene: TRBD1
J gene: TRBJ1-6
V gene: TRBV20-1
CDR3 DNA: TGCAGTGCTAGAGTGGGGGACAGATTCTATAATTCACCCCTCCACTTT
CDR3 protein: CSARVGDRFYNSPLHF

CDR3 length: 14
clone size: -
D gene: -
J gene: TRBJ1-5
V gene: TRBV7-8
CDR3 DNA: TGTGCCAGCAGCTTAGGGGGGCCTCCGCAGCCCCAGCATTTT
CDR3 protein: CASSLGGPPQPQHF

CDR3 length: 15
clone size: -
D gene: -
J gene: TRBJ2-5
V gene: TRBV7-3
CDR3 DNA: TGTGCCAGCAGCTTGAGGCTAGCGAGTCAAGAGACCCAGTACTTC
CDR3 protein: CASSLRLASQETQYF

CDR3 length: 13
clone size: -
D gene: -
J gene: TRBJ2-7
V gene: TRBV18
CDR3 DNA: TGTGCCAGCTCACCAGGCCGAAACTACGAGCAGTACTTC
CDR3 protein: CASSPGRNYEQYF

CDR3 length: 16
clone size: -
D gene: TRBD2
J gene: TRBJ2-2
V gene: TRBV5-1
CDR3 DNA: TGCGCCAGCAGCTTGGTCGCTAGCGGGACTGCCGGGGAGCTGTTTTTT
CDR3 protein: CASSLVASGTAGELFF

CDR3 length: 13
clone size: -
D gene: TRBD2
J gene: TRBJ2-1
V gene: TRBV18
CDR3 DNA: TGTGCCAGCTCACCACCGAGCTTAGCGGGGGGTTTCTTC
CDR3 protein: CASSPPSLAGGFF

CDR3 length: 14
clone size: -
D gene: TRBD1
J gene: TRBJ1-5
V gene: TRBV6-1
CDR3 DNA: TGTGCCAGCAGCCCGACAGGGACCCATCAGCCCCAGCATTTT
CDR3 protein: CASSPTGTHQPQHF

CDR3 length: 13
clone size: -
D gene: -
J gene: TRBJ1-1
V gene: TRBV5-1
CDR3 DNA: TGCGCCAGCAGCTTGGAAGGGGGAAAACGAGCTTTCTTT
CDR3 protein: CASSLEGGKRAFF

CDR3 length: 14
clone size: -
D gene: TRBD2
J gene: TRBJ2-5
V gene: TRBV6-1
CDR3 DNA: TGTGCCAGCAGCCCGGGACTAGCACAAGAGACCCAGTACTTC
CDR3 protein: CASSPGLAQETQYF

CDR3 length: 16
clone size: -
D gene: TRBD1
J gene: TRBJ1-1
V gene: TRBV14
CDR3 DNA: TGTGCCAGCAGCCACCGGACGGGACAGGCTAACACTGAAGTTTTCTTT
CDR3 protein: CASSHRTGQANTEVFF

CDR3 length: 13
clone size: -
D gene: -
J gene: TRBJ1-5
V gene: TRBV6-2/TRBV6-3
CDR3 DNA: TGTGCCAGCAGTCCCGGTGGTTACCAGCCCCAGCATTTT
CDR3 protein: CASSPGGYQPQHF

CDR3 length: 13
clone size: -
D gene: -
J gene: TRBJ2-2
V gene: TRBV6-2/TRBV6-3
CDR3 DNA: TGTGCCAGCAGTTACTATGCGGCCGGGGAGCTGTTTTTT
CDR3 protein: CASSYYAAGELFF